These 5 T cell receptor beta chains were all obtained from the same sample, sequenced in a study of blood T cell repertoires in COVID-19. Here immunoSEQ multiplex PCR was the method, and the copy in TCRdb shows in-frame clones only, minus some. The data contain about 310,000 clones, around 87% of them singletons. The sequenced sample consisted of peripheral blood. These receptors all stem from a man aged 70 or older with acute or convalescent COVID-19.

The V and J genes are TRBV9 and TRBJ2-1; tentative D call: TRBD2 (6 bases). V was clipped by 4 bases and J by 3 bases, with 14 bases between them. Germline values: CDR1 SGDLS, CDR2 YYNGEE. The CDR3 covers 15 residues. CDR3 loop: CASSPTLAHYNEQFF. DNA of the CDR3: TGTGCCAGCAGCCCTACCCTAGCGCACTACAATGAGCAGTTCTTC.

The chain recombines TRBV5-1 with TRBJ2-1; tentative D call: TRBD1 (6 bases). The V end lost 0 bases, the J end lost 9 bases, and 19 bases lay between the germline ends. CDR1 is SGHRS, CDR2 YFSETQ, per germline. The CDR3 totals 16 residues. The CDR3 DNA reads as TGCGCCAGCAGCTTGGAGGTATGGCAGTCCAGGGGTGAGCAGTTCTTC. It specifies CASSLEVWQSRGEQFF.

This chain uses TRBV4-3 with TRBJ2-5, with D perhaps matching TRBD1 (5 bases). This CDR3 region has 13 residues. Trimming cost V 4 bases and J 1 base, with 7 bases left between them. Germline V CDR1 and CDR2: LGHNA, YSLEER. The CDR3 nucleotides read TGCGCCAGCAGCCGACAGTTCCAAGAGACCCAGTACTTC. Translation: CASSRQFQETQYF.

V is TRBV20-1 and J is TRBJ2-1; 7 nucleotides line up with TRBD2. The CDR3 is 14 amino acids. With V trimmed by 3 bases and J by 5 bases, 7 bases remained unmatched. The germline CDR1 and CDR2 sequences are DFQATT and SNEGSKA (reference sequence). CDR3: CSASGTTSNNEQFF. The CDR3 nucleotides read TGCAGTGCTAGTGGGACTACTTCGAACAATGAGCAGTTCTTC.

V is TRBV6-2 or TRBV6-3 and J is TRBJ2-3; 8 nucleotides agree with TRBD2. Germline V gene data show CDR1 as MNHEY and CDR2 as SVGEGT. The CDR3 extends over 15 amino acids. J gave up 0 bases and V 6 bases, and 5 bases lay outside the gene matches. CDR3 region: CASSRTSQSTDTQYF. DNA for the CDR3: TGTGCCAGCAGCAGGACTAGCCAGAGCACAGATACGCAGTATTTT.